The 20 T cell receptor beta chains listed next were all sequenced from one sample in a study of control samples from healthy donors and cancer patients (TCRdb year 2020). Receptor libraries were prepared by the immunoSEQ multiplex PCR assay. In its TCRdb copy, this immuneACCESS table keeps in-frame sequences only and misses some clones. Where compared with another copy, unresolved V genes explain less than half of these, and the others have no known cause. In this sample the table shows around 99,000 clones, 75% to 90% of which occur a single time. The ten largest make up 17% of the sample. Sequenced sample: blood. The receptors originated from a woman aged 45 to 65 in good health.

The rearrangement uses TRBV16 and TRBJ2-2; 7 nucleotides line up with TRBD1. The trim removed 4 bases at V and 2 bases at J, leaving 10 bases unmatched. Germline values: CDR1 KGHSY, CDR2 FQNENV. CDR3 length: 17 amino acids. The CDR3 sequence: CASSLRGGQANTGELFF. Written as DNA, the CDR3 is TGTGCCAGCAGCCTCAGGGGCGGACAGGCTAACACCGGGGAGCTGTTTTTT.

The gene calls are TRBV6-6 and TRBJ1-1; D ambiguous. V lost 10 bases and J lost 2, with 11 bases in between. Germline CDR1 and CDR2: MNHNY and SVGAGI (reference sequence). The CDR3 totals 12 residues. DNA for the CDR3: TGTGCCATCCGGGAGGGAAACACTGAAGCTTTCTTT. Encoded protein: CAIREGNTEAFF.

The rearrangement links TRBV30 to TRBJ1-2; D may be TRBD1 (6 bases). The CDR3 sequence is 15 residues long. Germline values: CDR1 GTSNPN, CDR2 SVGIG (reference sequence). V was cut by 3 bases and J by 8 bases, with 22 bases left in between. The CDR3 DNA sequence: TGTGCCTGGAGCCCACTTGGGGGGGGCGCGAAGGGCTACACCTTC. Its translation: CAWSPLGGGAKGYTF.

This rearrangement joins TRBV28 to TRBJ1-5, with D unresolved. The CDR3 is 14 amino acids. CDR1 MDHEN and CDR2 SYDVKM come from the germline V gene. V was clipped by 2 bases and J by 4 bases, with 9 bases between them. CDR3: CASSLAPDNQPQHF. CDR3 bases: TGTGCCAGCAGTTTAGCCCCAGATAATCAGCCCCAGCATTTT.

The V and J genes are TRBV5-1 and TRBJ2-1; 7 nucleotides agree with TRBD1. This CDR3 is built from 17 residues. CDR1 is SGHRS, CDR2 YFSETQ, per germline. Trimming took 2 bases from V and 7 from J; bases not matched to a gene: 15. The CDR3 bases are TGCGCCAGCAGCTTTCGGGCGAACAGGGGTTTTAGTAATGAGCAGTTCTTC. Residues: CASSFRANRGFSNEQFF. The full variable domain, its missing parts supplied by reference TRBV5-1 and TRBJ2-1, is KAGVTQTPRYLIKTRGQQVTLSCSPISGHRSVSWYQQTPGQGLQFLFEYFSETQRNKGNFPGRFSGRQFSNSRSEMNVSTLELGDSALYLCASSFRANRGFSNEQFFGPGTRLTVL.

This clone was seen just once. V is TRBV5-1 and J is TRBJ1-2; D is possibly TRBD1 (6 bases). This CDR3 is built from 15 residues. CDR1 SGHRS and CDR2 YFSETQ come from the germline V gene. V lost 3 bases to trimming and J lost 4 bases, with 16 bases between them. The CDR3 is CASSSVRGFGYGYTF. The CDR3 nucleotides are TGCGCCAGCAGCTCAGTCAGGGGATTTGGCTATGGCTACACCTTC. The variable domain in full, completed from reference TRBV5-1 and TRBJ1-2, reads KAGVTQTPRYLIKTRGQQVTLSCSPISGHRSVSWYQQTPGQGLQFLFEYFSETQRNKGNFPGRFSGRQFSNSRSEMNVSTLELGDSALYLCASSSVRGFGYGYTFGSGTRLTVV.

CDR3 sequence reads: CASSVEAGVYADTQYF. CDR3 sequence (DNA): TGTGCCAGCAGCGTAGAAGCGGGGGTTTACGCAGATACGCAGTATTTT. V is TRBV9 and J is TRBJ2-3; 8 positions match TRBD2. Germline CDR1 SGDLS, CDR2 YYNGEE. This CDR3 is 16 amino acids long. The V gene end was trimmed by 0 bases and the J gene end by 4 bases; junction bases not matched to a gene: 7.

The chain couples TRBV24-1 to TRBJ1-1; the D gene is possibly TRBD1 (6 bases). The germline V and J ends were trimmed by 7 bases and 8 bases, with 16 bases remaining between them. The CDR3 spans 13 residues. Germline values: CDR1 KGHDR, CDR2 SFDVKD. In DNA, the CDR3 is TGTGCCACCAGGGGGGCAGAGAGGGGGGAAGCTTTCTTT. The encoded protein is CATRGAERGEAFF.

The chain combines TRBV18 with TRBJ2-5, with D perhaps matching TRBD2 (6 bases). CDR3 length: 14 amino acids. Germline V gives CDR1 KGHSH, CDR2 LQKENI. The V end lost 3 bases, the J end lost 4 bases, and 12 bases lay between the germline ends. The CDR3 spells CASSPMRGGETQYF. The CDR3 region has the DNA TGTGCCAGCTCACCCATGCGGGGAGGAGAGACCCAGTACTTC.

CDR3 bases: TGTGCCAGCAGTGGGACAGACTGGTACCAAGAGACCCAGTACTTC. Translated: CASSGTDWYQETQYF. This chain joins TRBV7-9 and TRBJ2-5; the match to TRBD1 covers 7 bases. Germline V gives CDR1 SEHNR, CDR2 FQNEAQ (reference sequence). After removal of 6 bases from V and 0 bases from J, the junction contained 7 bases not matched to a gene. The CDR3 sequence is 15 residues long.

CDR3 bases: TGTGCCAGCAGCTTGGGGACTAGCGGGAGCTACGAGCAGTACGTC. It is translated as CASSLGTSGSYEQYV. The rearrangement uses TRBV7-8 and TRBJ2-7; 14 bases match TRBD2. The germline CDR1 and CDR2 sequences are SGHVS and FQNEAQ. CDR3 length equals 15 residues. Unmatched junction bases numbered 1, after V lost 3 bases and J lost 3 bases.

The gene calls are TRBV7-3 and TRBJ1-1; D call uncertain. Germline V lookup: CDR1 SGHTA, CDR2 FQGTGA. Trimming cost V 5 bases and J 0 bases, with 13 bases left between them. This CDR3 comprises 15 residues. The CDR3, as DNA: TGTGCCAGCAGCCCCTTCGGTCTTTTGAACACTGAAGCTTTCTTT. Translated: CASSPFGLLNTEAFF.

This clone was counted a single time. The chain employs TRBV4-3 and TRBJ2-1; TRBD1 is a possible D gene (6 bases). V gave up 0 bases and J gave up 5 bases, with 14 bases separating them. This CDR3 region has 16 residues. In germline, CDR1 is LGHNA, CDR2 YSLEER. CDR3: CASSQEGTPGDNEQFF. The CDR3 coding sequence is TGCGCCAGCAGCCAAGAGGGGACCCCAGGGGACAATGAGCAGTTCTTC.

This clone was observed once. The gene calls are TRBV5-4 and TRBJ1-1; D perhaps matches TRBD1 (6 bases). CDR1 and CDR2 (germline): SGHNT, YYREEE (reference sequence). Trimming left V 0 bases short and J 1 base short, with 10 bases between. The CDR3 is 15 residues long. The CDR3 DNA is TGTGCCAGCAGCTTGGGGCAGGGGCCGAACACTGAAGCTTTCTTT. Its protein is CASSLGQGPNTEAFF.

V and J are TRBV2 and TRBJ1-5, with D perhaps TRBD1 (5 bases). Per germline, CDR1 SNHLY and CDR2 FYNNEI. Trimming took 6 bases from V and 0 from J, leaving 12 bases between them. The CDR3 spans 15 residues. The CDR3 DNA follows: TGTGCCAGCAGGGCCAGGGAATATAGCAATCAGCCCCAGCATTTT. It encodes CASRAREYSNQPQHF.

The chain is built from TRBV12-3 or TRBV12-4 and TRBJ1-2, with D unresolved. The CDR3 contains 11 residues. V was shortened by 3 bases and J by 7 bases, with 6 bases between the two germline ends. CDR3 DNA: TGTGCCAGCAGTTTTAGTGGTGGCTACACCTTC. As protein: CASSFSGGYTF.

The table lists this clone with a count of one. The chain joins TRBV30 to TRBJ1-3; 7 nucleotides align to TRBD1. The ends lost 6 bases at V and 2 bases at J; junction bases unmatched: 7. CDR1 and CDR2 (germline): GTSNPN, SVGIG (reference sequence). The CDR3 has 14 amino acids. The CDR3 loop is CACPRGGTGNTIYF. CDR3 bases: TGTGCCTGTCCCAGGGGGGGTACTGGAAACACCATATATTTT.

This sequence joins TRBV27 and TRBJ2-7; tentatively, D is TRBD1 (6 bases). V lost 5 bases, J lost 2 bases, and 25 bases lay in between. The CDR3 has 18 amino acids. Germline CDR1 reads MNHEY; CDR2 reads SMNVEV (reference sequence). This chain's CDR3 is CASSQRPGTGQYAYEQYV. The CDR3 DNA follows: TGTGCCAGCAGTCAAAGGCCGGGAACCGGACAGTATGCCTACGAGCAGTACGTC.

The chain has TRBV11-3 and TRBJ2-4; no clear D gene. This CDR3 has 13 amino acids. The V end was cut by 5 bases, the J end by 9 bases, with 14 bases between. Germline CDR1 and CDR2: SGHNT and YENEEA. The CDR3 bases are TGTGCCAGCAGCCCCAGTAGGAGCCCCATTCAGTACTTC. Amino acid sequence: CASSPSRSPIQYF.

The rearrangement links TRBV21-1 to TRBJ1-6; TRBD1 is the table's D call, not checked against the DNA. TRBV21-1 is recorded as a pseudogene. The CDR3 has 15 amino acids. The CDR3 DNA reads as TGTGCCAGCAGCAAAGCTGGGACAGGGGCTTCACCCCTCCACTTT. This codes for CASSKAGTGASPLHF.